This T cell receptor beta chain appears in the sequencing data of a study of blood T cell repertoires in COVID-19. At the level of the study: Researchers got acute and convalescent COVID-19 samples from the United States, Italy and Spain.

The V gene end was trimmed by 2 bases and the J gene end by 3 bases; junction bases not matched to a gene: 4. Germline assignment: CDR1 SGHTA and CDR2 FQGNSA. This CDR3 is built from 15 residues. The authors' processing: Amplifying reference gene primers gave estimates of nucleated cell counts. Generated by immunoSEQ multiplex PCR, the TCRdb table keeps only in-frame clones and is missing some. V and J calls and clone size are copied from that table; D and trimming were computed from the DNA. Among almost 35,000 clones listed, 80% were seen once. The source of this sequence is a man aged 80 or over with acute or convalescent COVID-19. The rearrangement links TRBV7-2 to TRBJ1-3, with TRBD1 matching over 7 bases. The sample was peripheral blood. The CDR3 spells CASSLTGDVGNTIYF. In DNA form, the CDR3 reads TGTGCCAGCAGCTTAACAGGGGACGTTGGAAACACCATATATTTT.